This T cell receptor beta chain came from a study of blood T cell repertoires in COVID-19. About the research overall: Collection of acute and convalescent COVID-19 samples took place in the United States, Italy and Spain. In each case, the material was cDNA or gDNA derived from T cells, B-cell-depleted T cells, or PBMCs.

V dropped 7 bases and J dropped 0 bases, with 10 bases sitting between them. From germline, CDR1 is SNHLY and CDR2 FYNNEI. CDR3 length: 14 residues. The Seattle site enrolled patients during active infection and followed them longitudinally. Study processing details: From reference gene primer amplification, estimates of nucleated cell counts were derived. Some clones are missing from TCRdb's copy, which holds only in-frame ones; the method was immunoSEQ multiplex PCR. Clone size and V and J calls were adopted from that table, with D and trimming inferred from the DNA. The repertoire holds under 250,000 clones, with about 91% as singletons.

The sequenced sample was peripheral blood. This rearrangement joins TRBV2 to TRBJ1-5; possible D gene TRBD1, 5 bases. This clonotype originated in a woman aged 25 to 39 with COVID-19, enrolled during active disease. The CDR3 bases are TGTGCCAGCAACCCGACAGATAGCAATCAGCCCCAGCATTTT. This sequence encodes CASNPTDSNQPQHF.